Listed below are T cell receptor beta chains from one sample, sequenced in a study of cytomegalovirus exposure and HLA in healthy donors. Sequencing was performed with immunoSEQ multiplex PCR; in TCRdb, only in-frame clones are kept and a portion is missing. The sample shows some 130,000 clones, roughly 80% of them seen only once. Sequencing used PBMCs. All receptors derive from a man in his forties in good health and CMV-seronegative. CDR3s include the opening cysteine and the closing phenylalanine or tryptophan. The D gene is left open where the match is weak. Only some rows state a clone size, as once, few, many or a class for expanded clones.

CDR3 DNA	CDR3 protein	clone size	V gene	D gene	J gene
TGTGCCAGCAGCTTGCGCTACGAGCAGTACTTC	CASSLRYEQYF	.	TRBV5-6	.	TRBJ2-7
TGTGCCAGCAGTGAGAGCCGACAGTCTGGGGTAACTGAAGCTTTCTTT	CASSESRQSGVTEAFF	few	TRBV6-1	.	TRBJ1-1
TGTGCCAGCAGTTCCTTGGGGGGGGGAAACTACGAGCAGTACTTC	CASSSLGGGNYEQYF	few	TRBV27	TRBD2	TRBJ2-7
TGTGCCAGTAGTATCGGGAGCGGGGGGAGCTCCTACGAGCAGTACTTC	CASSIGSGGSSYEQYF	.	TRBV19	TRBD2	TRBJ2-7
TGCGCCAGCAGTTCCCTCTACAGCACAGATACGCAGTATTTT	CASSSLYSTDTQYF	.	TRBV5-1	.	TRBJ2-3
TGCGCCAGCAGCCGCAGACCCCTAGCGGGAGGCCACTCCTACGAGCAGTACTTC	CASSRRPLAGGHSYEQYF	once	TRBV5-1	TRBD2	TRBJ2-7
TGTGCCAGCAGCTTGGGGGGTGGCGCTGAAGCTTTCTTT	CASSLGGGAEAFF	.	TRBV7-9	.	TRBJ1-1
TGTGCCAGCAGCCTCAGGGGGAGCCAAGAGACCCAGTACTTC	CASSLRGSQETQYF	once	TRBV9	TRBD1	TRBJ2-5
TGTGCCAGCTCACCACCCCAGGGGGGTTGGACTGAAGCTTTCTTT	CASSPPQGGWTEAFF	few	TRBV18	TRBD1	TRBJ1-1
TGTGCCTGGAGCTGGGGGGGAGGCCTCAGTCAGCCCCAGCATTTT	CAWSWGGGLSQPQHF	.	TRBV30	.	TRBJ1-5
TGTGCCAGTAGTCCACGGAACTACTACGAGCAGTACTTC	CASSPRNYYEQYF	.	TRBV19	.	TRBJ2-7
TGTGCCAGCAGTATCCTAGCGGGAGGTGGAGAGCAGTACTTC	CASSILAGGGEQYF	.	TRBV6-5	TRBD2	TRBJ2-7
TGCGCCAGCAGCCTCAGGGGGCAGATCAATGAGCAGTTCTTC	CASSLRGQINEQFF	.	TRBV4-1	TRBD1	TRBJ2-1
TGTGCCAGCAGCCGAACGGGACAGTACAATGAGCAGTTCTTC	CASSRTGQYNEQFF	.	TRBV11-3	TRBD1	TRBJ2-1
TGTGCCAGCAGTTCTCCCCCCCTAAACACTGAAGCTTTCTTT	CASSSPPLNTEAFF	.	TRBV27	.	TRBJ1-1
TGCGCCAGCAGCCAAGTTGGGGGGGGAGCCGGGGAGCTGTTTTTT	CASSQVGGGAGELFF	.	TRBV4-1	TRBD2	TRBJ2-2
TGTGCCATCAGTGAGAATCGGGAGTCGGAGGTGGACTTC	CAISENRESEVDF	.	TRBV10-3	.	TRBJ2-4
TGTGCCAGCAGTTCAACCGTGGGAGGATCAACCTACGAGCAGTACTTC	CASSSTVGGSTYEQYF	.	TRBV6-5	.	TRBJ2-7
TGTGCCAGTAGTGCCAGCCAGGGGGCGGCTTCCTCTGAAGCTTTCTTT	CASSASQGAASSEAFF	few	TRBV19	TRBD1	TRBJ1-1
TGTGCCAGCAGCCAAGGGGCCGGCCCTCTCTCCTACGAGCAGTACTTC	CASSQGAGPLSYEQYF	.	TRBV14	.	TRBJ2-7
TGTGCCAGCAGCTTGGGGAGGACCGGGACAGGGATGTACGAGCAGTACTTC	CASSLGRTGTGMYEQYF	few	TRBV7-6	TRBD1	TRBJ2-7